A selection of T cell receptor beta chains follows, all from one sample in a study of siplizumab effects on memory and regulatory T cells. Only in-frame clones appear in the TCRdb table, and some are missing; sequencing was by immunoSEQ multiplex PCR. The data contain some 100,000 clones, approximately 94% of them singletons. The sample taken for sequencing was Tregs sorted from blood. The receptor source for this set is a human donor in good health. Both conserved end residues are part of each CDR3. A D gene is named only where the DNA matches it firmly. Where a row states a size, it is once, few, many or the class of an expanded clone; other rows omit it.

v_call	d_call	clone_size	j_call	cdr3_nt	cdr3_aa
TRBV29-1	TRBD2	.	TRBJ2-7	TGCAGCGTTGAATTACTTGGCGGGAGATTTGGCGAGCAGTACTTC	CSVELLGGRFGEQYF
TRBV5-1	TRBD2	.	TRBJ2-7	TGCGCCAGCAGCCCGGAATATCTAGCGGGGAAAACCTACGAGCAGTACTTC	CASSPEYLAGKTYEQYF
TRBV12-2	.	.	TRBJ2-5	TGTGCAAGTCGCTTCCACTTACCCCTTATAGATGGGGAGACCCAGTACTTC	CASRFHLPLIDGETQYF
TRBV19	.	.	TRBJ2-7	TGTGCCAGTAGTATAAGACGGACAGACTACGAACAGTACTTC	CASSIRRTDYEQYF
TRBV18	.	.	TRBJ2-7	TGTGCCAGCTCACCAAGTTCATCCGTCCAAGTCGAGCAGTACTTC	CASSPSSSVQVEQYF
TRBV7-9	.	.	TRBJ2-1	TGTGCCAGCAGCCCCCTATTAGACAATGAGCAGTTCTTC	CASSPLLDNEQFF
TRBV19	TRBD1	.	TRBJ1-5	TGTGCCAGTAGGGCCCAGGACAGGGGGATGAATCAGCCCCAGCATTTT	CASRAQDRGMNQPQHF
TRBV5-1	TRBD2	once	TRBJ2-1	TGCGCCAGCAGCTTGGTGTCGGGAGCGGGGGTCAATGAGCAGTTCTTC	CASSLVSGAGVNEQFF
TRBV20-1	.	.	TRBJ2-7	TGCAGTGCGGGAGACGAGCAGTACTTC	CSAGDEQYF
TRBV7-3	TRBD1	.	TRBJ2-2	TGTGCCAGCAGCTTATTACCCGGGACAGGGGGCGCGGGGTCCGGGGAGCTGTTTTTT	CASSLLPGTGGAGSGELFF
TRBV5-6	TRBD2	.	TRBJ2-4	TGTGCCAGCAGCTTGGCCGGGGGGTTTCAGTACTTC	CASSLAGGFQYF
TRBV18	.	.	TRBJ1-2	TGTGCCAGCTCTTCCAGGGCTCTCACCTATGGCTACACCTTC	CASSSRALTYGYTF
TRBV10-3	.	.	TRBJ1-5	TGTGCCATCAGTGAGTCTCTGGGTAAGCCCCAGCATTTT	CAISESLGKPQHF
TRBV5-1	TRBD2	.	TRBJ2-1	TGCGCCAGCAGCTTCCCTAGCGGGAGGGTCCCTAGCTCCTACAATGAGCAGTTCTTC	CASSFPSGRVPSSYNEQFF
TRBV2	TRBD2	.	TRBJ2-3	TGTGCCAGCCTATTCCGGGAGGGCCGGGGAGATACGCAGTATTTT	CASLFREGRGDTQYF
TRBV5-1	.	once	TRBJ2-7	TGCGCCAGCAGCCTATCAGGGAGCTCCTACGAGCAGTACTTC	CASSLSGSSYEQYF
TRBV10-3	.	.	TRBJ2-7	TGTGCCATCAGTACCTCGGACACGAGCTCCTACGAGCAGTACTTC	CAISTSDTSSYEQYF
TRBV29-1	.	.	TRBJ2-5	TGCAGCGGTGGGATAAAAGAGACCCAGTACTTC	CSGGIKETQYF
TRBV6-4	TRBD2	.	TRBJ2-1	TGTGCCAGCAGTGAACTAGCGGGAGGGACTGAGCAGTTCTTC	CASSELAGGTEQFF
TRBV7-2	.	.	TRBJ1-1	TGTGCCAGCAGCCTGTTAGGAGCTTTCTTT	CASSLLGAFF
TRBV6-1	.	.	TRBJ2-7	TGTGCCAGCAATGAAAAATACGAGCAGTACTTC	CASNEKYEQYF
TRBV29-1	.	.	TRBJ2-1	TGCAGCATTATAGGACAGTTATACAATGAGCAGTTCTTC	CSIIGQLYNEQFF
TRBV21-1	.	.	TRBJ1-1	TGTGCCAGCAGCAAACGGCGGGCTGAAGCTTTCTTT	CASSKRRAEAFF
TRBV7-2	.	.	TRBJ1-5	TGTGCCAGCAGCTTAGCCTGGACAGGCAATCAGCCCCAGCATTTT	CASSLAWTGNQPQHF
TRBV28	.	.	TRBJ2-1	TGTGCCAGCAGTCCGGTGACTAGGGAGCAGTTCTTC	CASSPVTREQFF
TRBV29-1	.	.	TRBJ1-2	TGCAGCGCTGTAGTGTTCGGTAACTATGGCTACACCTTC	CSAVVFGNYGYTF
TRBV27	TRBD2	.	TRBJ2-7	TGTGCCAGCAGTTATGGGAGGGGACCGAGGACCTACGAGCAGTACTTC	CASSYGRGPRTYEQYF
TRBV27	TRBD1	.	TRBJ1-2	TGTGCCAGCAGTGTATACAGGGGGCTGGGGGGCTACACCTTC	CASSVYRGLGGYTF
TRBV25-1	TRBD2	.	TRBJ2-2	TGTGCCAGCAGTGAAACACGACTAGCGGGAGTAAACACCGGGGAGCTGTTTTTT	CASSETRLAGVNTGELFF
TRBV7-3	TRBD2	.	TRBJ2-3	TGTGCCAGCAGCCGCCACGAGCGGGAGGGCACAGATACGCAGTATTTT	CASSRHEREGTDTQYF
TRBV28	TRBD1	few	TRBJ2-3	TGTGCCAGCAGTGACGGACAGGGGCTAAGCACAGATACGCAGTATTTT	CASSDGQGLSTDTQYF
TRBV6-5	.	once	TRBJ2-5	TGTGCCAGCAGTTCCTCGGAGACCCAGTACTTC	CASSSSETQYF
TRBV7-8	.	.	TRBJ1-5	TGTGCCAGCAGCTTAAGGGGCTCGGGGCTGGGGAATCAGCCCCAGCATTTT	CASSLRGSGLGNQPQHF
TRBV5-1	.	.	TRBJ1-6	TGCGCCAGCAGCTTAAGGACGGCAGGGTGGCCCGATCATTCACCCCTCCACTTT	CASSLRTAGWPDHSPLHF
TRBV14	.	.	TRBJ1-1	TGTGCCAGCAGCCAAGAACGGGGAAGGGGCACTGAAGCTTTCTTT	CASSQERGRGTEAFF
TRBV7-3	.	.	TRBJ2-3	TGTGCCAGCAGCCCTGGAGCGGGACAAAAGTATTTT	CASSPGAGQKYF
TRBV5-1	.	.	TRBJ2-1	TGCGCCAGCAGCTTACAGGGCGGTGAGCAGTTCTTC	CASSLQGGEQFF
TRBV19	TRBD2	once	TRBJ2-3	TGTGCCAGTAGTATGTTGCGGCGAGCTAGCGGGAGGGTCGGGACAGATACGCAGTATTTT	CASSMLRRASGRVGTDTQYF
TRBV18	.	.	TRBJ1-3	TGTGCCAGCTCACCACTCAGAGGGGGCTCTGGAAACACCATATATTTT	CASSPLRGGSGNTIYF
TRBV18	.	once	TRBJ1-3	TGTGCCAGCTCAAGCTCCCATCTGGCAGGAAACACCATATATTTT	CASSSSHLAGNTIYF
TRBV5-5	.	.	TRBJ1-2	TGTGCCAGCAGCTTTACGGATAACTATGGCTACACCTTC	CASSFTDNYGYTF
TRBV1	.	.	TRBJ2-7	TGCACCAGCAGCAAGCCTAGACAGGAGGACTACGAGCAGTACTTC	CTSSKPRQEDYEQYF
TRBV19	.	.	TRBJ2-7	TGTGCCAGTAGTCCCCAGACCCCTACGGCAGCGGAGCAGTACTTC	CASSPQTPTAAEQYF
TRBV2	.	.	TRBJ1-2	TGTGCCAGCCGACTTAGACTCAGCTATGGCTACACCTTC	CASRLRLSYGYTF
TRBV6-5	.	.	TRBJ1-4	TGTGCCAGCAGTTACCGCTCCAATGAAAAACTGTTTTTT	CASSYRSNEKLFF